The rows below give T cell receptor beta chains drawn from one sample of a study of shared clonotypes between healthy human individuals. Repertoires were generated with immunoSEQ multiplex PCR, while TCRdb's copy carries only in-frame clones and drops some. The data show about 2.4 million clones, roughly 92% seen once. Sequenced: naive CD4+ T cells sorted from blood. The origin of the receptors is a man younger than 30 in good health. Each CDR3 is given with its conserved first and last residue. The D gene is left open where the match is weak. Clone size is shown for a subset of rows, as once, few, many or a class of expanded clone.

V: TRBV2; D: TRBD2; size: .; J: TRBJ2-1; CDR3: CASRTGLAGYNEQFF; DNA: TGTGCCAGCAGGACCGGGCTAGCGGGATACAATGAGCAGTTCTTC
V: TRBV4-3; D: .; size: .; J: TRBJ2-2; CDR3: CASSQEWQPNTGELFF; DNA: TGCGCCAGCAGCCAAGAATGGCAGCCGAACACCGGGGAGCTGTTTTTT
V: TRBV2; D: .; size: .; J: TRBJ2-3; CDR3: CASGVSGPDTQYF; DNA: TGTGCCAGCGGGGTATCGGGGCCAGATACGCAGTATTTT
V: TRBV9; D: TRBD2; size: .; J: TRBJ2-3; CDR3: CASSVAGLGTDTQYF; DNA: TGTGCCAGCAGCGTGGCGGGACTAGGCACAGATACGCAGTATTTT
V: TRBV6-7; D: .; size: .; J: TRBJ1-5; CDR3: CASSYGGRCSNQPQHF; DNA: TGTGCCAGCAGTTACGGGGGGAGATGTAGCAATCAGCCCCAGCATTTT
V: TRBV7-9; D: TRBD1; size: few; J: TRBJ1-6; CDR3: CASSSTRQGANSPLHF; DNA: TGTGCCAGCAGCTCTACCCGGCAGGGGGCAAATTCACCCCTCCACTTT
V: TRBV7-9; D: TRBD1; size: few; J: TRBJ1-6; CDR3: CASSPDRVAYNSPLHF; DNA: TGTGCCAGCAGCCCCGACAGGGTGGCTTATAATTCACCCCTCCACTTT
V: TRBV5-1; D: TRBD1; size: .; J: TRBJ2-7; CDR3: CASSELWTGISYEQYF; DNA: TGCGCCAGCAGCGAGCTTTGGACAGGCATCTCCTACGAGCAGTACTTC
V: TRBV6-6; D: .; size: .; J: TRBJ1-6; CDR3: CAIGTAGHTYNSPLHF; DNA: TGTGCCATCGGGACGGCGGGACACACCTATAATTCACCCCTCCACTTT
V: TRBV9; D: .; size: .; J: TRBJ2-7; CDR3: CASSADPATRSYEQYF; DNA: TGTGCCAGCAGCGCAGACCCAGCTACTAGATCCTACGAGCAGTACTTC
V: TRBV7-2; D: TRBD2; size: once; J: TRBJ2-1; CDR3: CASSPRGVSSYNEQFF; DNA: TGTGCCAGCAGCCCGCGGGGGGTGAGCTCCTACAATGAGCAGTTCTTC
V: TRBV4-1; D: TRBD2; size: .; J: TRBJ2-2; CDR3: CASSQERLAGSSYTGELFF; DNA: TGCGCCAGCAGCCAAGAGAGACTAGCGGGATCTTCATACACCGGGGAGCTGTTTTTT
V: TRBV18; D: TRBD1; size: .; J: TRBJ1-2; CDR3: CASSQLPVNRGGYGYTF; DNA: TGTGCCAGCTCACAACTCCCCGTGAACAGGGGAGGTTATGGCTACACCTTC
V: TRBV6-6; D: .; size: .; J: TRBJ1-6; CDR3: CASGDKQAYNSPLHF; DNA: TGTGCCAGCGGGGACAAGCAGGCCTATAATTCACCCCTCCACTTT
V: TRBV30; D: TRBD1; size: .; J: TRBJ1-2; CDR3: CAWSRDSPYGYTF; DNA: TGTGCCTGGAGCCGGGACAGCCCCTATGGCTACACCTTC
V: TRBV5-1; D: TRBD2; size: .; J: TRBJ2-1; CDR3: CASSPHGLAGSYNEQFF; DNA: TGCGCCAGCAGCCCTCATGGACTAGCGGGCTCCTACAATGAGCAGTTCTTC
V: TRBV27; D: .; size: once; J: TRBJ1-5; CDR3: CASSPYRESNQPQHF; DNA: TGTGCCAGCAGCCCGTACAGGGAGAGCAATCAGCCCCAGCATTTT
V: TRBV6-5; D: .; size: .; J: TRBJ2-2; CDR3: CASLANTGELFF; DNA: TGTGCCAGCCTGGCCAACACCGGGGAGCTGTTTTTT
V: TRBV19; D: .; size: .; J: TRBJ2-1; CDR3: CASSIDLTNVEQFF; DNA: TGTGCCAGTAGTATAGATCTTACTAATGTAGAGCAGTTCTTC
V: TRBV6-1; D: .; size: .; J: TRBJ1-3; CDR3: CASSEAGAASSGNTIYF; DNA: TGTGCCAGCAGTGAAGCTGGGGCGGCCAGCTCTGGAAACACCATATATTTT
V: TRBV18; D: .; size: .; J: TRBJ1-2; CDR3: CASSPPVPGEGYGYTF; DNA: TGTGCCAGCTCACCACCGGTACCAGGGGAGGGCTATGGCTACACCTTC
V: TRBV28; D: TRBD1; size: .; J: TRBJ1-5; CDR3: CASSSDRALGNQPQHF; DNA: TGTGCCAGCAGTTCCGACAGGGCTTTGGGCAATCAGCCCCAGCATTTT
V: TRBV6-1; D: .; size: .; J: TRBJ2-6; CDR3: CASRARMPGANVLTF; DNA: TGTGCCAGCAGGGCCCGGATGCCCGGGGCCAACGTCCTGACTTTC
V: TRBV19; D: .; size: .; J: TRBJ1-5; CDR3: CASGARGPQPQHF; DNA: TGTGCCAGTGGGGCCCGGGGGCCTCAGCCCCAGCATTTT
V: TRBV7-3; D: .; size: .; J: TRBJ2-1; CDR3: CASSLGGWGDNEQFF; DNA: TGTGCCAGCAGCTTAGGCGGATGGGGAGACAATGAGCAGTTCTTC
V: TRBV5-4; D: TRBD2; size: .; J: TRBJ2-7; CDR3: CASSRGLAGVYEQYF; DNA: TGTGCCAGCAGCCGCGGACTAGCGGGAGTCTACGAGCAGTACTTC
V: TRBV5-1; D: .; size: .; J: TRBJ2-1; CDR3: CASSLVPGPGEQFF; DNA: TGCGCCAGCAGCTTGGTCCCGGGGCCGGGTGAGCAGTTCTTC
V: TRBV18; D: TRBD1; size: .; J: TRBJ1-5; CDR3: CASSPMTGEGQPQHF; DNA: TGTGCCAGCTCACCCATGACAGGGGAAGGCCAGCCCCAGCATTTT
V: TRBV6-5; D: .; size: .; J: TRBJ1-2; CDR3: CASSSAPGAQGYTF; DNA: TGTGCCAGCAGTTCCGCACCCGGGGCTCAAGGCTACACCTTC
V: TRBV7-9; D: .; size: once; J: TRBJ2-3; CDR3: CASSRPSTDTQYF; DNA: TGTGCCAGCAGCCGCCCTAGCACAGATACGCAGTATTTT
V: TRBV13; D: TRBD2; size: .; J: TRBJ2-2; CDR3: CASSPRLAGGAGELFF; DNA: TGTGCCAGCAGCCCTCGTCTAGCGGGGGGGGCCGGGGAGCTGTTTTTT
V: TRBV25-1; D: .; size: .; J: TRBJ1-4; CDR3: CASSVRATNEKLFF; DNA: TGTGCCAGCAGTGTCAGGGCAACTAATGAAAAACTGTTTTTT
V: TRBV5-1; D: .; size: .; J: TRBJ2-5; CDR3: CASSFPGETQYF; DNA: TGCGCCAGCAGCTTTCCCGGAGAGACCCAGTACTTC
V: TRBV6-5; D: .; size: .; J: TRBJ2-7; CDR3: CASRAKGGKFYEQYF; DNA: TGTGCCAGCCGCGCGAAAGGGGGAAAGTTCTACGAGCAGTACTTC
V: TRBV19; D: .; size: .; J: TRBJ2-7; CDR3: CASSITGQGGEQYF; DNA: TGTGCCAGTAGTATCACGGGCCAGGGGGGCGAGCAGTACTTC
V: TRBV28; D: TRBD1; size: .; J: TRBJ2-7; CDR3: CASSLGRAGGVYEQYF; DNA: TGTGCCAGCAGTTTAGGTAGGGCAGGGGGCGTGTACGAGCAGTACTTC
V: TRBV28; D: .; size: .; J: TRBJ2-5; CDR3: CASSFGGRVLQETQYF; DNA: TGTGCCAGCAGTTTCGGGGGCAGGGTGCTCCAAGAGACCCAGTACTTC
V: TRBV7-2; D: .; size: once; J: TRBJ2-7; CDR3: CASSFDSASNEQYF; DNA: TGTGCCAGCAGCTTCGACAGTGCGAGCAACGAGCAGTACTTC
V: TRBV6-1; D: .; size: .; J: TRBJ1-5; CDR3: CASSEALGKVQPQHF; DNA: TGTGCCAGCAGTGAAGCGTTAGGGAAGGTTCAGCCCCAGCATTTT
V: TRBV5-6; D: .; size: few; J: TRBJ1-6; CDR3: CASSPGVPPLHF; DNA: TGTGCCAGCAGCCCGGGCGTCCCCCCCCTCCACTTT
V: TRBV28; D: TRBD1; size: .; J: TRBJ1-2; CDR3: CASRPPYRGPYGYTF; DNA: TGTGCCAGCAGGCCTCCCTACAGGGGACCCTATGGCTACACCTTC
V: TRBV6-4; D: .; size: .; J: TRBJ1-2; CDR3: CASSATGAGYGYTF; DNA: TGTGCCAGTTCCGCTACGGGGGCGGGCTATGGCTACACCTTC
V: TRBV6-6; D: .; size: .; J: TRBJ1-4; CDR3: CASRGEVEGKLFF; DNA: TGTGCCAGCAGAGGGGAGGTCGAGGGAAAACTGTTTTTT
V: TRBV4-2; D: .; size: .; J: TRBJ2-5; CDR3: CASSQDPGPQETQYF; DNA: TGTGCCAGCAGCCAAGACCCGGGACCACAGGAGACCCAGTACTTC
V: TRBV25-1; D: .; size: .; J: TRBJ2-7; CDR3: CASSPIGGARQRYEQYF; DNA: TGTGCCAGCAGTCCGATTGGGGGGGCCCGTCAGCGCTACGAGCAGTACTTC